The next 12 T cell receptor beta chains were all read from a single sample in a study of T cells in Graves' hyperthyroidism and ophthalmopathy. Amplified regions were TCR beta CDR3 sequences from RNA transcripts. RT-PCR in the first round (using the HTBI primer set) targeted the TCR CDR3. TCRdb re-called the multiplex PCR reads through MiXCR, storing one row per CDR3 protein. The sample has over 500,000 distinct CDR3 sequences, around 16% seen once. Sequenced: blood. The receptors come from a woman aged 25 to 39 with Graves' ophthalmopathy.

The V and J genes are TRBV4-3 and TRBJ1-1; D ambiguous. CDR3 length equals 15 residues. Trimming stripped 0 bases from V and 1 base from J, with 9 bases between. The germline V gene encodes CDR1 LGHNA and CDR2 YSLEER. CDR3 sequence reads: CASSQDSQGNTEAFF. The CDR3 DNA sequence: TGCGCCAGCAGCCAAGATTCACAAGGGAACACTGAAGCTTTCTTT.

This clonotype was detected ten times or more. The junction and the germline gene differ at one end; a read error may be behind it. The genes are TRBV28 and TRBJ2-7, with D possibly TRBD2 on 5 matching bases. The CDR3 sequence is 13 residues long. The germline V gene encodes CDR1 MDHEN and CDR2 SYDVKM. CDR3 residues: CASSIGPHGEHYF. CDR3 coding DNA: TGTGCCAGCAGTATCGGACCTCACGGGGAGCATTACTTC. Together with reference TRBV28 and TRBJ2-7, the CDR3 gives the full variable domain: DVKVTQSSRYLVKRTGEKVFLECVQDMDHENMFWYRQDPGLGLRLIYFSYDVKMKEKGDIPEGYSVSREKKERFSLILESASTNQTSMYLCASSIGPHGEHYFGPGTRLTVT.

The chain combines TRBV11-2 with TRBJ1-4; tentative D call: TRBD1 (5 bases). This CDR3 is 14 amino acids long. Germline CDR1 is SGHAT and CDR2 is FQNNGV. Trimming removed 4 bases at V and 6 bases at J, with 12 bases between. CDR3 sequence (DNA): TGTGCCAGCAGCTCCCCGGACACGCATGAAAAACTGTTTTTT. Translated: CASSSPDTHEKLFF.

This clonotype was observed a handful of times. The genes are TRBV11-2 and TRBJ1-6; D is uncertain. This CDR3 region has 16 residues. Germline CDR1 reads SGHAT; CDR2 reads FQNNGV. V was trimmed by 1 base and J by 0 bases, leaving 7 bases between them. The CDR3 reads CASSLVVSSYNSPLHF. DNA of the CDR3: TGTGCCAGCAGCTTAGTCGTCAGCTCCTATAATTCACCCCTCCACTTT.

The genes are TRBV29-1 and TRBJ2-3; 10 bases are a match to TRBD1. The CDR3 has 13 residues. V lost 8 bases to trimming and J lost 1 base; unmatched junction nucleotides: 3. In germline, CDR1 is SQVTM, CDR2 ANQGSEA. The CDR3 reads CSSGTGGTDTQYF. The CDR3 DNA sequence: TGCAGCTCCGGGACAGGGGGCACAGATACGCAGTATTTT.

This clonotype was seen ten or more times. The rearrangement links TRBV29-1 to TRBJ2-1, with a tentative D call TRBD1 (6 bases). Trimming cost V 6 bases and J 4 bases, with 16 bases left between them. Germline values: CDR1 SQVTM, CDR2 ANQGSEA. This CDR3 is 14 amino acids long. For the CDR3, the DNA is TGCAGCGTCCTGTCGGGACAAAAATACAATGAGCAGTTCTTC. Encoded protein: CSVLSGQKYNEQFF.

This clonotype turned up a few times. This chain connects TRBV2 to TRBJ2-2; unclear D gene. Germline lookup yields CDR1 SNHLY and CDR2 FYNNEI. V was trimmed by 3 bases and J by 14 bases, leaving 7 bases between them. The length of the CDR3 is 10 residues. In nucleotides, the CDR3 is TGTGCCAGCAGTGATAATGGTCTGTTTTTT. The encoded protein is CASSDNGLFF.

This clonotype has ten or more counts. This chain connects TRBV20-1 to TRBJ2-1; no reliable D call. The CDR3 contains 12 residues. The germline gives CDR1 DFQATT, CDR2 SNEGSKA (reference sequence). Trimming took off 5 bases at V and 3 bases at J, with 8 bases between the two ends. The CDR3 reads CSAPTDYNEQFF. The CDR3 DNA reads TGCAGTGCTCCTACGGACTACAATGAGCAGTTCTTC.

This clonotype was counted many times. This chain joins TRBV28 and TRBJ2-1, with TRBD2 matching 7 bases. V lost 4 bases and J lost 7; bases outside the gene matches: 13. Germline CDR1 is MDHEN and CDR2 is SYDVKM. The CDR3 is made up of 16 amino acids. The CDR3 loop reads CASSWGGAGWVNEQFF. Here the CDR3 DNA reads TGTGCCAGCAGTTGGGGCGGAGCGGGATGGGTGAATGAGCAGTTCTTC.

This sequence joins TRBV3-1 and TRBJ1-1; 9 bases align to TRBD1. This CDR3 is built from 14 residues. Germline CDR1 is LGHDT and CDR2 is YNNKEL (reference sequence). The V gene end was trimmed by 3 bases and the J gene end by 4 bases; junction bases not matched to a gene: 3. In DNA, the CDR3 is TGTGCCAGCAGCCAGACAGGGGGGGCCACTGAAGCTTTCTTT. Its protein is CASSQTGGATEAFF.

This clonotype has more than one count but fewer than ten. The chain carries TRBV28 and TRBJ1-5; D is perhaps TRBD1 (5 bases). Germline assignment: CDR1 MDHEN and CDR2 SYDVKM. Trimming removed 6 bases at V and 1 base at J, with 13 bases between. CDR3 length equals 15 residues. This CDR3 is CASRPSGSSNQPQHF. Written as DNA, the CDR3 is TGTGCCAGCAGACCGTCAGGGTCCAGCAATCAGCCCCAGCATTTT.

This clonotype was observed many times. CDR3 nucleotides: TGTGCCAGCGCAGAGCCTTTGGATATCAATCAGCCCCAGCATTTT. As protein: CASAEPLDINQPQHF. This chain uses TRBV6-1 with TRBJ1-5; no clear D. This CDR3 is 15 amino acids long. Germline CDR1 is MNHNS and CDR2 is SASEGT. V dropped 8 bases and J dropped 3 bases, with 17 bases sitting between them.